This T cell receptor (beta chain) comes out of a study of control samples from healthy donors and cancer patients. Produced via immunoSEQ multiplex PCR; TCRdb's table is partial and in-frame only. Among 100,000 to 150,000 clones, roughly 87% were seen once, and the ten largest hold 1.5% to 2%. Sequencing input: blood. The TCR comes from a man between 18 and 35 years old in good health.

CDR3 DNA: TGTGCCAGCAGCTTGGGGGGAGACACCTCACTGGCGAACACTGAAGCTTTCTTT. This codes for CASSLGGDTSLANTEAFF. The chain joins TRBV5-8 to TRBJ1-1; no reliable D call. The CDR3 has 18 amino acids. The V end was cut by 0 bases, the J end by 1 base, with 19 bases between. The germline gives CDR1 SGHTS, CDR2 YDEGEE. The full variable domain, in which reference TRBV5-8 and TRBJ1-1 provide the parts outside the CDR3, is EAGVTQSPTHLIKTRGQQATLRCSPISGHTSVYWYQQALGLGLQFLLWYDEGEERNRGNFPPRFSGRQFPNYSSELNVNALELEDSALYLCASSLGGDTSLANTEAFFGQGTRLTVV.